The 15 T cell receptor beta chains in this list originate from one sample, sequenced in a study of T cell repertoires in cytomegalovirus infection. TCRdb ran MiXCR on the reads and lists one entry per CDR3 protein. The top ten hold roughly 15% of the sample, which has around 260,000 distinct CDR3 sequences, roughly 9% seen once. Sequenced: PBMCs. These receptors all come from a human donor in good health (CMV status not recorded). Some clones in this sample may be carry-over from other donors' samples.

The chain combines TRBV12-3 or TRBV12-4 with TRBJ1-5, with unresolved D. The V and J ends lost 5 bases and 2 bases respectively, with 13 bases between them. The CDR3 extends over 15 amino acids. In DNA form, the CDR3 reads TGTGCCAGCAGTCCCCGTGGAGAACGCAATCAGCCCCAGCATTTT. Translating it yields CASSPRGERNQPQHF.

This clonotype was detected ten times or more. The V and J genes are TRBV12-3 or TRBV12-4 and TRBJ1-6, with a weak D call TRBD1 (6 bases). Trimming removed 7 bases at V and 7 bases at J, with 17 bases between. The CDR3 spans 15 residues. CDR3 region: CASKYRDLKNSPLHF. For the CDR3, the DNA is TGTGCCAGCAAATACAGGGACTTGAAGAATTCACCCCTCCACTTT.

This clonotype occurred many times. The chain carries TRBV7-8 and TRBJ1-2, with D uncertain. The CDR3 is 18 amino acids. Germline CDR1 is SGHVS and CDR2 is FQNEAQ. V was shortened by 6 bases and J by 7 bases, with 30 bases between the two germline ends. In DNA form, the CDR3 reads TGTGCCAGCAGTGGGCAGCTTAGTCCTATCGTCTTATCCGGTGGCTACACCTTC. Protein sequence: CASSGQLSPIVLSGGYTF.

This clonotype was seen many times. The rearrangement links TRBV7-8 to TRBJ2-1, with D possibly TRBD2 on 6 matching bases. The CDR3 sequence is 14 residues long. The V end lost 8 bases, the J end lost 0 bases, and 11 bases lay between the germline ends. Germline V CDR1 and CDR2: SGHVS, FQNEAQ. CDR3 amino acids: CASLPGDSYNEQFF. The CDR3 DNA reads TGTGCCAGCCTACCGGGGGACTCCTACAATGAGCAGTTCTTC.

CDR3 in amino acids: CASSPNAGDGYTF. CDR3 DNA sequence: TGTGCCAGCAGCCCGAATGCAGGGGACGGCTACACCTTC. The chain has TRBV7-4 and TRBJ1-2, with a weak D call TRBD1 (6 bases). The CDR3 runs to 13 residues. CDR1 is SGHVT and CDR2 is SQSDAQ in the germline V gene. The V and J ends lost 5 bases and 8 bases respectively, with 15 bases between them.

This clonotype turned up a few times. This sequence joins TRBV19 and TRBJ2-1; tentative D call: TRBD2 (5 bases). CDR1 is LNHDA and CDR2 is SQIVND in the germline V gene (reference sequence). V shed 3 bases and J shed 1 base, with 16 bases lying between them. This CDR3 contains 17 residues. The CDR3 loop is CASSMPSKTVSYNEQFF. The DNA for the CDR3 is TGTGCCAGTAGTATGCCTAGCAAAACCGTTTCCTACAATGAGCAGTTCTTC.

The sample holds many counts of this clonotype. This chain uses TRBV14 with TRBJ2-7; maybe TRBD2 (5 bases). The CDR3 has 11 residues. CDR1 SGHDN and CDR2 FVKESK come from the germline V gene. Trimming removed 5 bases from V and 5 bases from J, with 7 bases in between. The CDR3 loop reads CASSWRNEQYF. The DNA of the CDR3 is TGTGCCAGCAGCTGGAGGAACGAGCAGTACTTC.

The chain couples TRBV28 to TRBJ1-5, with no clear D. V lost 7 bases, J lost 7 bases, and 17 bases lay in between. The CDR3 consists of 14 residues. The germline CDR1 and CDR2 sequences are MDHEN and SYDVKM. CDR3 sequence (DNA): TGTGCCAGCATCTTAAGCCGGGTGGGGCAGCCCCAGCATTTT. This translates into CASILSRVGQPQHF.

A few counts support this clonotype. V usage is TRBV6-5 and J usage is TRBJ1-1; D is ambiguous. Trimming removed 0 bases from V and 2 bases from J, with 4 bases in between. CDR1 and CDR2 (germline): MNHEY, SVGAGI. This CDR3 spans 13 amino acids. In nucleotides, the CDR3 is TGTGCCAGCAGTTACTCGTACAACACTGAAGCTTTCTTT. The encoded protein is CASSYSYNTEAFF.

The chain links TRBV20-1 to TRBJ1-5; the match to TRBD1 covers 8 bases. Losses at the gene ends were 6 bases for V and 5 bases for J; bases not matched to a gene: 12. CDR1 and CDR2 (germline): DFQATT, SNEGSKA (reference sequence). The CDR3 sequence is 15 residues long. CDR3 residues: CSAQGAGGSDQPQHF. DNA of the CDR3: TGCAGTGCCCAGGGGGCAGGGGGTTCGGATCAGCCCCAGCATTTT.

This clonotype was seen many times. The chain recombines TRBV10-1 with TRBJ1-1; 7 nucleotides match TRBD1. The J segment lost 1 base and the V segment lost 8 bases, leaving 4 bases of the junction unmatched. Germline V gene lookup returns CDR1 WNHNN and CDR2 SYGVQD (reference sequence). The CDR3 spans 13 residues. The CDR3 DNA sequence: TGCGCCAGCCAAACAGGGGCGAACACTGAAGCTTTCTTT. Protein sequence: CASQTGANTEAFF.

In DNA form, the CDR3 reads TGTGCCAGCAGCTCTGCCACACTTAATCAGCCCCAGCATTTT. Translating gives CASSSATLNQPQHF. This chain links TRBV5-5 with TRBJ1-5; the D is unclear. The CDR3 spans 14 residues. Germline CDR1 SGHKS, CDR2 YYEKEE (reference sequence). Between the trimmed V and J ends, which lost 3 bases and 4 bases, there was a span of 11 bases.

In this sample, this clonotype turned up many times. The V and J genes are TRBV7-2 and TRBJ2-7; 10 bases align to TRBD2. Germline assignment: CDR1 SGHTA and CDR2 FQGNSA. This CDR3 spans 16 amino acids. J was trimmed by 7 bases and V by 2 bases; bases with no gene match: 11. CDR3 sequence reads: CASSLLSSGRSLEQYF. In DNA, the CDR3 is TGTGCCAGCAGCTTATTGAGTAGCGGGAGGTCGTTAGAGCAGTACTTC.

For this clonotype: With a much larger clone just one base away, this may be a read error. J is TRBJ1-5 and V is TRBV6-2 or TRBV6-3, with D tentatively TRBD1 (6 bases). CDR1 and CDR2 from the germline V gene are MNHEY and SVGEGT. The CDR3 totals 17 residues. CDR3 protein: CTSSSRPRGTSNQPQHF. The CDR3 DNA follows: TGTACCAGCAGTTCCCGACCGAGGGGGACTAGCAATCAGCCCCAGCATTTT.

This clonotype has at least ten counts. The chain joins TRBV7-9 to TRBJ1-5; TRBD1 aligns across 8 bases. V dropped 5 bases and J dropped 2; count of bases not matched to a gene: 5. This CDR3 has 15 amino acids. Germline CDR1 reads SEHNR; CDR2 reads FQNEAQ (reference sequence). CDR3 DNA sequence: TGTGCCAGCAGCGATGGACAGGGCGGCAATCAGCCCCAGCATTTT. Its translation is CASSDGQGGNQPQHF.